The present T cell receptor (beta chain) was sequenced within a study of CD4+ T cells in melanoma. Produced via immunoSEQ multiplex PCR; TCRdb's table is partial and in-frame only. The data contain about 140,000 clones, about nine tenths of them singletons. Germline V gene sequence: CDR1 GTSNPN, CDR2 SVGIG (reference sequence). With 8 bases clipped from V and 3 bases from J, the junction kept 5 bases outside the gene matches. This CDR3 contains 13 residues. The V gene is TRBV30, the J gene TRBJ2-1; 9 bases map to TRBD1. This receptor was obtained from a human donor with melanoma. CDR3 nucleotide sequence: TGTGCCGAGGAGACAGGGGGCTACAATGAGCAGTTCTTC. As protein: CAEETGGYNEQFF. Together with reference TRBV30 and TRBJ2-1, the CDR3 gives the full variable domain: SQTIHQWPATLVQPVGSPLSLECTVEGTSNPNLYWYRQAAGRGLQLLFYSVGIGQISSEVPQNLSASRPQDRQFILSSKKLLLSDSGFYLCAEETGGYNEQFFGPGTRLTVL.